This T cell receptor beta chain is from a study of blood T cell repertoires in COVID-19. Study summary: Acute and convalescent COVID-19 specimens originated in the United States, Italy and Spain.

The germline V gene has CDR1 MNHEY and CDR2 SVGAGI. V dropped 0 bases and J dropped 7 bases, with 16 bases sitting between them. This CDR3 is built from 15 residues. Clones were sequenced by immunoSEQ multiplex PCR, and TCRdb holds only the in-frame ones, with some missing. The table shows about 410,000 clones, with about 91% occurring only once. The rearrangement joins TRBV6-5 to TRBJ2-7, with D perhaps TRBD2 (5 bases). This TCR derives from a woman in her 40s with COVID-19, enrolled during active disease. Sequencing was performed on peripheral blood. CDR3 in DNA: TGTGCCAGCAGTTACTCGAAAGCGACGACGGGGGAGCAGTACTTC. Its protein product is CASSYSKATTGEQYF.